This T cell receptor beta chain was obtained from a study of blood T cells in healthy people across ages. Next came a second PCR, run for roughly 6 to 11 cycles, which used a sample-barcoded 5' primer along with a J-beta primer mix. Every cDNA was tagged by a template-switch adaptor with 12 random nucleotides. MiXCR, run by TCRdb on the 5' RACE reads, gives a single entry per CDR3 protein. The table records hundreds of thousands of distinct CDR3 sequences, around half of them present only once. The CDR3 has 13 amino acids. Trimming shortened V by 3 bases and J by 7 bases, and 12 bases separated the two germline ends.

The TCR originated in a woman aged 55 to 70 in good health. This sequence joins TRBV12-3 or TRBV12-4 and TRBJ1-2; tentative D call: TRBD1 (5 bases). Input material: blood. This CDR3 is CASSLRGGSGYTF. The CDR3 nucleotides are TGTGCCAGCAGTTTGAGGGGAGGGAGTGGCTACACCTTC.